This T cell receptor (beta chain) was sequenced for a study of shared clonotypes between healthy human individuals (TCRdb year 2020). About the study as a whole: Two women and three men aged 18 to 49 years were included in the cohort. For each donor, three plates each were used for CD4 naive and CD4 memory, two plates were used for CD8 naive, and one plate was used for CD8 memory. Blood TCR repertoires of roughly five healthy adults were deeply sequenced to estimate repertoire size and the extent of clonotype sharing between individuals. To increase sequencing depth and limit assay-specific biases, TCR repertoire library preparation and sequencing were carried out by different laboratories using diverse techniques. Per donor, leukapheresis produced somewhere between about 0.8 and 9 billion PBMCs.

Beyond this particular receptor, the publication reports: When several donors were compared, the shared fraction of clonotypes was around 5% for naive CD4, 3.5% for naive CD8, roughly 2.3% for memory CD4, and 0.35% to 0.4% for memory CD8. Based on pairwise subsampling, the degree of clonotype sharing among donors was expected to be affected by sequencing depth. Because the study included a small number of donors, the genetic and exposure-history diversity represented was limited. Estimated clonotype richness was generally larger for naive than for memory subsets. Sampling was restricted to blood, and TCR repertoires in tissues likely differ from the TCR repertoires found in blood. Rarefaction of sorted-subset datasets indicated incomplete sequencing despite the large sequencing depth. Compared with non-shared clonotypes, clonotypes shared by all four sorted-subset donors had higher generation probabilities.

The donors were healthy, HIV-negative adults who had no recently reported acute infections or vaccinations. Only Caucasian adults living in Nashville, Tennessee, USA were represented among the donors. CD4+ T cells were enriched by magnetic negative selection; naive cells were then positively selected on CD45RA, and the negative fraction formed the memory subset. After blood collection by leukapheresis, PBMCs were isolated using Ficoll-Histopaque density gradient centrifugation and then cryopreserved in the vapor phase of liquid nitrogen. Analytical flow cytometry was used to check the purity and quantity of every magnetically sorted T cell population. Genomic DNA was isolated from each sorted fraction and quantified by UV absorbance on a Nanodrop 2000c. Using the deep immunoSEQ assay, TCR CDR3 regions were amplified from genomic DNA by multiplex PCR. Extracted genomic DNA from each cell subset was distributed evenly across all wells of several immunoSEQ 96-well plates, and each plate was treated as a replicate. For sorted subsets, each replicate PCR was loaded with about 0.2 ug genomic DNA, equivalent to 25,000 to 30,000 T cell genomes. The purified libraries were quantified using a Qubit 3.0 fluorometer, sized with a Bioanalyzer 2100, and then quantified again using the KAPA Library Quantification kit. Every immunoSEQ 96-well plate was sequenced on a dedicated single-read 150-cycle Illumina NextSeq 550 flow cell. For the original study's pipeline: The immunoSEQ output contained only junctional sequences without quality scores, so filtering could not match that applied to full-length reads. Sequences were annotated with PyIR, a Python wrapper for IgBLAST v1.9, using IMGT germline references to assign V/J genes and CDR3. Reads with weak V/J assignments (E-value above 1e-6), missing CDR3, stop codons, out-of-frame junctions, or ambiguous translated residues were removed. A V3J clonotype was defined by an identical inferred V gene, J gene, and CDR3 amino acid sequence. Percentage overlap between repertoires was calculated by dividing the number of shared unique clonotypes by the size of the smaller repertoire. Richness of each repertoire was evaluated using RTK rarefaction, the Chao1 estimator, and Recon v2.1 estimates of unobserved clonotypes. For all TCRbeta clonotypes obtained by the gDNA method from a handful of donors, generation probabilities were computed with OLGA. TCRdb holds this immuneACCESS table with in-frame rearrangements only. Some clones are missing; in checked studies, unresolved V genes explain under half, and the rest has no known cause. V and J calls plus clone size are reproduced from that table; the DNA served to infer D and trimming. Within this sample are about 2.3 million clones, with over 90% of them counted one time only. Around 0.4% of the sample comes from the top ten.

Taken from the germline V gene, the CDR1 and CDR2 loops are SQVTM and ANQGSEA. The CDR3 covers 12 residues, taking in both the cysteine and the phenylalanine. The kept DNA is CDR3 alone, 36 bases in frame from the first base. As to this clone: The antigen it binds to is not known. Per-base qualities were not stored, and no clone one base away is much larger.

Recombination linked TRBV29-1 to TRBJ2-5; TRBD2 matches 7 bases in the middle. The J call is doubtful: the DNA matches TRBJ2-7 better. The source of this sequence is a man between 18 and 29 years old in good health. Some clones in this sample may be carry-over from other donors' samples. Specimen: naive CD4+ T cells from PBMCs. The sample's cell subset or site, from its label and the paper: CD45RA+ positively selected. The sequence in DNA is TGCAGAGAGTGGGCGGGAGTGGACGAGCAGTACTTC. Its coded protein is CREWAGVDEQYF.